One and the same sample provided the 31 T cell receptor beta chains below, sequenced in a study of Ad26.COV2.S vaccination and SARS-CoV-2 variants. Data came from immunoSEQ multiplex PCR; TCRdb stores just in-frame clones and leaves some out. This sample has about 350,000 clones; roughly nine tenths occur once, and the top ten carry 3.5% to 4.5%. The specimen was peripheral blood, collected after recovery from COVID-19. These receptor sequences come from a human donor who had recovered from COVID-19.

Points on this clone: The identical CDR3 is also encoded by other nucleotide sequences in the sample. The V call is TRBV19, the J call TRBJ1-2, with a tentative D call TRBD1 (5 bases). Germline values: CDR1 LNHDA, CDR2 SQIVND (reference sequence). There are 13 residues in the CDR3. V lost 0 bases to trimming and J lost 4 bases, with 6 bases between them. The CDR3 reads CASSIDGGYGYTF. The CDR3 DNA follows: TGTGCCAGTAGTATAGATGGGGGCTATGGCTACACCTTC.

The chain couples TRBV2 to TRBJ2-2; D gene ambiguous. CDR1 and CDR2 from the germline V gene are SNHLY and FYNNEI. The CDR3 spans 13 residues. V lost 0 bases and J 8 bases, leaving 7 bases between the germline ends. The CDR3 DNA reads TGTGCCAGCAGTGAAGCGCGTTCGGGGGAGCTGTTTTTT. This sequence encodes CASSEARSGELFF.

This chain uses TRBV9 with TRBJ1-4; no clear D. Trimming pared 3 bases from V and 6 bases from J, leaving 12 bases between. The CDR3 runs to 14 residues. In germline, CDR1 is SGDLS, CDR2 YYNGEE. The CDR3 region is CASSDSWEDEKLFF. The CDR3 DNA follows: TGTGCCAGCAGCGACTCATGGGAGGATGAAAAACTGTTTTTT.

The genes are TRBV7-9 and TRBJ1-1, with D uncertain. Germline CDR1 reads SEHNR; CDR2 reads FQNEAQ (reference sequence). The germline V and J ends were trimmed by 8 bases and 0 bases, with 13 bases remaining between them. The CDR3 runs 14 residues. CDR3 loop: CASGSRQMNTEAFF. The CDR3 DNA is TGTGCCAGCGGAAGTAGGCAAATGAACACTGAAGCTTTCTTT.

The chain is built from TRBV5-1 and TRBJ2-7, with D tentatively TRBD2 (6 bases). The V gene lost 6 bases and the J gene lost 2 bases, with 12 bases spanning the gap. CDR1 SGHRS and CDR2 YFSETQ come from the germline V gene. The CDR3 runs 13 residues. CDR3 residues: CASNRGDTYEQYF. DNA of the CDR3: TGCGCCAGCAACCGCGGGGATACCTACGAGCAGTACTTC.

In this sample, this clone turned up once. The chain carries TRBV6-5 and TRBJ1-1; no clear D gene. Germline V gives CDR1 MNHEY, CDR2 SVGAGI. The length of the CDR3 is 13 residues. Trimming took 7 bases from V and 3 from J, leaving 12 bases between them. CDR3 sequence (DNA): TGTGCCAGCAAAGGAACGTGGGACACTGAAGCTTTCTTT. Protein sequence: CASKGTWDTEAFF.

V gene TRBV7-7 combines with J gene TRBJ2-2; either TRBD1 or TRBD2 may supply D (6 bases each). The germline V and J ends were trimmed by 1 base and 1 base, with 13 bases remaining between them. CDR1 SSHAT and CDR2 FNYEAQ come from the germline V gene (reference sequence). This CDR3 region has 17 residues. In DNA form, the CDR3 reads TGTGCCAGCAGCTTAGGGGGGGCAGGCCGGAACACCGGGGAGCTGTTTTTT. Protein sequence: CASSLGGAGRNTGELFF.

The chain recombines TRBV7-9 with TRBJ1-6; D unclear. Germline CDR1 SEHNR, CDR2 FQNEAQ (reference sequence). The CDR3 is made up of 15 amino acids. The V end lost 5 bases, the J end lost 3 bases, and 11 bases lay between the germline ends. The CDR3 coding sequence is TGTGCCAGCAGCCTTGACACCCTCTATAATTCACCCCTCCACTTT. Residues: CASSLDTLYNSPLHF.

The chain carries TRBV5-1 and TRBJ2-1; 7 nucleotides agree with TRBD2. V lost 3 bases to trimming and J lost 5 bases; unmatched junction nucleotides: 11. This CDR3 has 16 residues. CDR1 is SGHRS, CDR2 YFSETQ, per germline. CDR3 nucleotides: TGCGCCAGCAGCTGGAGAGGAGGAGCGGGGAACAATGAGCAGTTCTTC. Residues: CASSWRGGAGNNEQFF.

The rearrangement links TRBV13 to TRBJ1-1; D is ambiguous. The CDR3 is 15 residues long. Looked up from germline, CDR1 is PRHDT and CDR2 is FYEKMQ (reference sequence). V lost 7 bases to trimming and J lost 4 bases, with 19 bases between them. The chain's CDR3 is CASKNGLTAGTEAFF. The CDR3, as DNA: TGTGCCAGCAAAAATGGTTTGACGGCGGGCACTGAAGCTTTCTTT.

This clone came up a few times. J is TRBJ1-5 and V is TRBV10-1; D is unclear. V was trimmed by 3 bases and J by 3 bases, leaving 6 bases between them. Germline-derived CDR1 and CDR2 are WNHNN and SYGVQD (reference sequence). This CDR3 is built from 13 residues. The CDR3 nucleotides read TGCGCCAGCAGTGACTCTATCAATCAGCCCCAGCATTTT. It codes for CASSDSINQPQHF.

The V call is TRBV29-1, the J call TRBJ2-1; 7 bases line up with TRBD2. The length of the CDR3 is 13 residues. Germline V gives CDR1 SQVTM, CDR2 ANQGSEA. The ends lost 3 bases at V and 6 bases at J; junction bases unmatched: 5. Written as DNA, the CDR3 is TGCAGCGTTGATCCAGCGGGGATCAATGAGCAGTTCTTC. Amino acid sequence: CSVDPAGINEQFF.

The CDR3: CASSYLGTAYGYTF. The CDR3 bases are TGTGCCAGCAGTTACCTCGGGACAGCATATGGCTACACCTTC. The chain has TRBV6-5 and TRBJ1-2; 7 bases are shared with TRBD1. J lost 5 bases, V lost 2 bases, and 5 bases had no gene match. This CDR3 is 14 amino acids long. Per the germline V gene, CDR1 is MNHEY and CDR2 is SVGAGI.

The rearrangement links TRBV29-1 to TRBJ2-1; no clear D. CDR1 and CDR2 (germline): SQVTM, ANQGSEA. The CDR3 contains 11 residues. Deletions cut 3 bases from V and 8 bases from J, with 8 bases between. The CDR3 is CSVDSWDEQFF. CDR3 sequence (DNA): TGCAGCGTTGATAGCTGGGATGAGCAGTTCTTC.

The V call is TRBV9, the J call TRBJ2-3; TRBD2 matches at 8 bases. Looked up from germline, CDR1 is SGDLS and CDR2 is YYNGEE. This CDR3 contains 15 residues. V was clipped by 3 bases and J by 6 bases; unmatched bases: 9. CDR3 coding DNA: TGTGCCAGCAGCGCGCGGGGGGCCCTTCAGGATACGCAGTATTTT. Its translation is CASSARGALQDTQYF. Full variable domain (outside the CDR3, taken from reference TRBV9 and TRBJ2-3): DSGVTQTPKHLITATGQRVTLRCSPRSGDLSVYWYQQSLDQGLQFLIQYYNGEERAKGNILERFSAQQFPDLHSELNLSSLELGDSALYFCASSARGALQDTQYFGPGTRLTVL.

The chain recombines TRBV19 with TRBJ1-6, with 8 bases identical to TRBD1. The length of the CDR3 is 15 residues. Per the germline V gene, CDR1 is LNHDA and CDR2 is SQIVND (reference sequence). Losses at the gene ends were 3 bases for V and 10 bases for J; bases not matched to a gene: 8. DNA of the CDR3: TGTGCCAGTAGTATTTTTCAGGGGGCTGGGTCACCCCTCCACTTT. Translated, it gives CASSIFQGAGSPLHF.

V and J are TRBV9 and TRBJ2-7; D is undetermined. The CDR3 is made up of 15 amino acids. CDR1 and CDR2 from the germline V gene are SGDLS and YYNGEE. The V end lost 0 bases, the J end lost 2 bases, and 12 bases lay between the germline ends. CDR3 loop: CASSVGAAPTYEQYF. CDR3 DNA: TGTGCCAGCAGCGTAGGGGCAGCCCCCACCTACGAGCAGTACTTC.

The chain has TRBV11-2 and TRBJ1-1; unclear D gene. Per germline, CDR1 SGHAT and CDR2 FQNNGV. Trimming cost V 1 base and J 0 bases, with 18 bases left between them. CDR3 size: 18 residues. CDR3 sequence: CASSLGLRADYMNTEAFF. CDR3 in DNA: TGTGCCAGCAGCTTAGGGCTCCGGGCAGACTACATGAACACTGAAGCTTTCTTT.

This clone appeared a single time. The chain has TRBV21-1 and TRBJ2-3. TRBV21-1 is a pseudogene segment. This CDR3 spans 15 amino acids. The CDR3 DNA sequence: TGTGCCAGCAGATCACCTCGGGGGCCGGAAGATACGCAGTATTTT. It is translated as CASRSPRGPEDTQYF.

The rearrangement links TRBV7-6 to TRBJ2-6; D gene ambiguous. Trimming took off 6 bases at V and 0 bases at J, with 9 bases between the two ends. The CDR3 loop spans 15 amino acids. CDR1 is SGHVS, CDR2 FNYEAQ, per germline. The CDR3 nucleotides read TGTGCCAGCAGTCCGCCAGGCTCTGGGGCCAACGTCCTGACTTTC. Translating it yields CASSPPGSGANVLTF.

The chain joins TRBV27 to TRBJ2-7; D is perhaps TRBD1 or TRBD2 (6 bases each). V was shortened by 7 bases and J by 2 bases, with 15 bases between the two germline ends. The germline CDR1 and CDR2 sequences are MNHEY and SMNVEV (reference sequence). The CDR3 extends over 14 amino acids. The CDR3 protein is CASKLGGRPYEQYF. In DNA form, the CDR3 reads TGTGCCAGCAAGTTGGGGGGCAGACCCTACGAGCAGTACTTC.

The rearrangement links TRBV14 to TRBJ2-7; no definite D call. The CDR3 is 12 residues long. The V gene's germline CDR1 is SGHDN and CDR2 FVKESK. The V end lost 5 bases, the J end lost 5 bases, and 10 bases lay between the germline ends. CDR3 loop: CASSFRLHEQYF. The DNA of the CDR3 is TGTGCCAGCAGCTTTCGACTCCACGAGCAGTACTTC.

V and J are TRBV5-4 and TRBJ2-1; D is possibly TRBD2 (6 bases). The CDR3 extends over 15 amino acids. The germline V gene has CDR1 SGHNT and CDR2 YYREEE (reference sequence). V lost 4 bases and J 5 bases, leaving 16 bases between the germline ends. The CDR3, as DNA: TGTGCCAGCAGCGGCACGGGGGTTTTCAACAATGAGCAGTTCTTC. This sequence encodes CASSGTGVFNNEQFF.

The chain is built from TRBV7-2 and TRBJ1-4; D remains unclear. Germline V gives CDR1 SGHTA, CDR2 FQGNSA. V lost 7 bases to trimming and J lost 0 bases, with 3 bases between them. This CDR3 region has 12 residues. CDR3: CASTATNEKLFF. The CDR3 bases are TGTGCCAGCACTGCAACTAATGAAAAACTGTTTTTT.

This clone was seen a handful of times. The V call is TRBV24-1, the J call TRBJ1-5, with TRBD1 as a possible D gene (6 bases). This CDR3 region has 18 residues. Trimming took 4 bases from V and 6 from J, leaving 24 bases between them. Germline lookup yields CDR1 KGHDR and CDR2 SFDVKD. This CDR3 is CATSDRVDRTAASQPQHF. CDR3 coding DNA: TGTGCCACCAGTGACCGAGTCGACCGGACAGCCGCAAGTCAGCCCCAGCATTTT.

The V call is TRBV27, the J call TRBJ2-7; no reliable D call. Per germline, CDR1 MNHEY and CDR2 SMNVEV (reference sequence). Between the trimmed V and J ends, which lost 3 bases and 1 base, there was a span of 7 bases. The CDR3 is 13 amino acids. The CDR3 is CASSLGRSYEQYF. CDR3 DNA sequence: TGTGCCAGCAGTTTGGGCAGATCCTACGAGCAGTACTTC.

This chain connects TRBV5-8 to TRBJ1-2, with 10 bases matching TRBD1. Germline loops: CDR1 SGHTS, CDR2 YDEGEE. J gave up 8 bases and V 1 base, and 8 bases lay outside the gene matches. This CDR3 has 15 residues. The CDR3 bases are TGTGCCAGCAGCTTGTCCGGACAGGGGGATAAAGGCTACACCTTC. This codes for CASSLSGQGDKGYTF. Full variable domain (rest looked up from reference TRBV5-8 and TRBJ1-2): EAGVTQSPTHLIKTRGQQATLRCSPISGHTSVYWYQQALGLGLQFLLWYDEGEERNRGNFPPRFSGRQFPNYSSELNVNALELEDSALYLCASSLSGQGDKGYTFGSGTRLTVV.

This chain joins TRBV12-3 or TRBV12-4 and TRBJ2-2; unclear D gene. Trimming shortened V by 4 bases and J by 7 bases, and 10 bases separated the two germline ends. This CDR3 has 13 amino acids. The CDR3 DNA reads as TGTGCCAGCAGTTCCCCCCTTGGCGGGGAGCTGTTTTTT. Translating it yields CASSSPLGGELFF.

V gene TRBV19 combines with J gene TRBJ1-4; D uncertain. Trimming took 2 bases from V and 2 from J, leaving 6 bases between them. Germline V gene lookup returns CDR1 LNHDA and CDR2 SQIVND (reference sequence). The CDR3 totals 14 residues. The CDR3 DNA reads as TGTGCCAGTAGTATAAGCCTGACTAATGAAAAACTGTTTTTT. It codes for CASSISLTNEKLFF.

CDR3 in amino acids: CASSKVKGGNKGYGYTF. Here the CDR3 DNA reads TGTGCCAGCAGCAAAGTGAAGGGGGGGAACAAGGGCTATGGCTACACCTTC. V usage is TRBV21-1 and J usage is TRBJ1-2. TRBV21-1 is designated a pseudogene. The CDR3 covers 17 residues.

The CDR3 DNA sequence: TGTGCCAGCAGCTTAGGCCCGTCTGCAGGGAATGAGCAGTTCTTC. Translating gives CASSLGPSAGNEQFF. V usage is TRBV7-6 and J usage is TRBJ2-1, with TRBD1 as a possible D gene (5 bases). The germline V gene encodes CDR1 SGHVS and CDR2 FNYEAQ. Trimming cost V 1 base and J 7 bases, with 14 bases left between them. The CDR3 is 15 amino acids.